This TCR beta chain is drawn from a study of blood T cells in healthy people across ages. V lost 0 bases, J lost 2 bases, and 17 bases lay in between. This CDR3 is 17 amino acids long. Germline V gene data show CDR1 as LGHNA and CDR2 as YSLEER. This clonotype came up a few times. Its antigen is not identified. A second PCR, run for about 6 to 11 cycles, used a sample-barcoded 5' primer plus a J-beta primer mix. Each TCR beta cDNA got a 12-nucleotide random molecular identifier. Using its own MiXCR run on the 5' RACE reads, TCRdb lists one record per CDR3 protein. Here the sample spans over a million distinct CDR3 sequences, approximately 39% being singletons. The sample providers were healthy Caucasian people from Russia, aged roughly 6 to 90. General study results and limits: Among long-lived donors, naive CD4+ cells were more numerous and diversity higher than in aged donors. TCR beta diversity correlated strongly with naive T cell percentage.

The TCR originated in a woman younger than 35 in good health. This sequence joins TRBV4-3 and TRBJ2-7; TRBD2 might be the D (6 bases). The sample comprised blood. Written as DNA, the CDR3 is TGCGCCAGCAGCCAAGATCGAGGGACTTACCGTCCCTACGAGCAGTACTTC. It yields the protein CASSQDRGTYRPYEQYF.